This TCR beta chain emerged from a study of shared clonotypes between healthy human individuals. Profiling relied on immunoSEQ multiplex PCR, and the TCRdb table lists in-frame clones only, not all of them. Among roughly 700,000 clones listed, under 80% were seen once. Germline CDR1 is SGHTA and CDR2 is FQGNSA. CDR3 length: 14 residues. The V segment lost 7 bases and the J segment 5 bases; nucleotides outside the gene matches: 9. The specimen sequenced was memory CD4+ T cells sorted from blood. Documented subset: CD45RA-negative fraction. V usage is TRBV7-2 and J usage is TRBJ2-5; 8 bases fit TRBD1. This clonotype originated in a young woman in good health. CDR3 in DNA: TGTGCCAGCACCGGTGACAGGGGAAGGGAGACCCAGTACTTC. Amino acids: CASTGDRGRETQYF.